Described below is a single TCR beta chain sequence and its context. Joint extraction of RNA and DNA used about 17-32 mg of bulk tissue that was unsorted. This specimen comes from a study of tumor-infiltrating lymphocytes in primary liver carcinoma. CDR1 SGHRS and CDR2 YFSETQ come from the germline V gene. CDR3 size: 15 residues. V dropped 4 bases and J dropped 3 bases, with 17 bases sitting between them. From around 530 ng of total RNA, TCR beta-specific cDNA was reverse-transcribed using a constant-region primer. Construction of TCR beta libraries relied on three successive nested multiplex PCR rounds employing slightly modified ARM-PCR. Rounds one and two of PCR, each of about 10 cycles, were primed with TRBV1-TRBV30 forward primers and a C-beta reverse primer. Each CDR3 protein gets one entry after TCRdb re-called the multiplex PCR reads with MiXCR. Altogether approximately 110,000 distinct CDR3 sequences are present, 55% to 75% being singletons, with the ten largest covering about 8%.

The chain carries TRBV5-1 and TRBJ2-7, with D maybe TRBD1 (6 bases). The receptor's source is a woman aged 55-75 years with primary liver carcinoma and hepatitis B virus infection. The source material was liver tumor tissue from sampling region 3. Indicated subset: tumor region T3, left-lateral pole. CDR3 region: CASSLRGDNFYEQYF. For the CDR3, the DNA is TGCGCCAGCAGCCTCCGAGGGGACAACTTCTACGAGCAGTACTTC.